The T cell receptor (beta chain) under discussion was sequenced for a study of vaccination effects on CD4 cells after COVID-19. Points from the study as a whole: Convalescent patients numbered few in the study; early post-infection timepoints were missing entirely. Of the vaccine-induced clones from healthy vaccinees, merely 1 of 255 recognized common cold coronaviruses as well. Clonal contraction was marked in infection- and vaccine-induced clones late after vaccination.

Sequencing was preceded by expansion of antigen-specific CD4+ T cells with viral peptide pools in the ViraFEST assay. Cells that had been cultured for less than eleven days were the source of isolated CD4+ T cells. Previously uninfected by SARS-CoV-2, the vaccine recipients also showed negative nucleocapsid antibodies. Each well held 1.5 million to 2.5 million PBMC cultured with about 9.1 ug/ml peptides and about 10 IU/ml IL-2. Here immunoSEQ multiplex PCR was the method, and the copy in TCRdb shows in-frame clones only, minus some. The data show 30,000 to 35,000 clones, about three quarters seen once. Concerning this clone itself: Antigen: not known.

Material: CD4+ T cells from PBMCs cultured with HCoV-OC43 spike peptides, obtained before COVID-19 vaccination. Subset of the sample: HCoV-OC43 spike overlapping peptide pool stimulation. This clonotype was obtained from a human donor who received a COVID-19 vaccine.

The CDR3 loop reads CATSRDTGVGNTIYF. The CDR3 DNA reads TGTGCCACCAGCAGAGATACAGGGGTGGGAAACACCATATATTTT. The chain recombines TRBV15 with TRBJ1-3, with 7 bases that match TRBD1. In germline, CDR1 is LNHNV, CDR2 YYDKDF (reference sequence). After removal of 0 bases from V and 4 bases from J, the junction contained 3 bases not matched to a gene. This CDR3 region has 15 residues.